Below are 18 T cell receptor beta chains sequenced from a single sample in a study of regulatory T cells in long-lasting Graves disease (TCRdb year 2021). The time point label, read with the paper, signifies: persistent/refractory GD, antithyroid drugs over 5 years with positive TRAb. RNA was extracted from PBMCs in TRIzol for both TCR sequencing and RNA sequencing. To prepare the library, multiplex PCR was applied. Sequencer: Illumina HiSeq 4000. TCR beta libraries were built with iRepertoire HTBI primers and Arm-PCR amplification of CDR3 regions. TCRdb trimmed public reads at Q25 via fastp, called clones via MiXCR and kept in-frame beta chains. A single entry per CDR3 protein holds the most common genes and DNA from its merged rows. In this sample the table shows 420,000 or so distinct CDR3 sequences, about a quarter of which occur a single time. The leading ten clones occupy approximately 28% of the sample.

This sample comprised peripheral blood mononuclear cells (PBMCs), obtained when the disease was refractory, from a patient treated with antithyroid drugs. The receptors shown here come from a female donor with Graves disease.

This clonotype was detected ten times or more. The rearrangement joins TRBV6-1 to TRBJ2-7; 7 nucleotides match TRBD1. The CDR3 contains 14 residues. V lost 6 bases to trimming and J lost 6 bases; unmatched junction nucleotides: 11. In germline, CDR1 is MNHNS, CDR2 SASEGT. The CDR3: CASRPGQERREQYF. Here the CDR3 DNA reads TGTGCCAGCAGACCCGGACAGGAGCGTCGCGAGCAGTACTTC.

J is TRBJ2-3 and V is TRBV7-3; D remains unclear. Germline-derived CDR1 and CDR2 are SGHTA and FQGTGA. This CDR3 is built from 13 residues. V shed 5 bases and J shed 3 bases, with 9 bases lying between them. DNA for the CDR3: TGTGCCAGCAGCGCGATGGGAACAGATACGCAGTATTTT. Its protein is CASSAMGTDTQYF.

This clonotype has only a few counts. The chain's CDR3 is CASSAPGTRETQYF. The CDR3 nucleotides are TGTGCCAGCAGCGCGCCCGGGACGCGGGAGACCCAGTACTTC. J is TRBJ2-5 and V is TRBV7-2, with D perhaps matching TRBD1 or TRBD2 (5 bases each). Per the germline V gene, CDR1 is SGHTA and CDR2 is FQGNSA. Trimming removed 5 bases from V and 5 bases from J, with 15 bases in between. The CDR3 is 14 residues long.

This clonotype was observed a few times. The chain couples TRBV3-1 to TRBJ1-5, with no clear D. Per the germline V gene, CDR1 is LGHDT and CDR2 is YNNKEL (reference sequence). The ends were cut back, 0 bases at V and 3 bases at J, with 9 bases in the middle. The CDR3 covers 15 residues. The CDR3 is CASSQEVGNNQPQHF. For the CDR3, the DNA is TGTGCCAGCAGCCAAGAGGTAGGGAACAATCAGCCCCAGCATTTT.

This clonotype was recorded many times. The chain is built from TRBV20-1 and TRBJ1-5; 8 bases fit TRBD1. Unmatched junction bases numbered 10, after V lost 0 bases and J lost 6 bases. This CDR3 spans 16 amino acids. Germline lookup yields CDR1 DFQATT and CDR2 SNEGSKA (reference sequence). The CDR3 spells CSAREAGGHGGQPQHF. The CDR3, as DNA: TGCAGTGCTAGAGAGGCAGGGGGCCATGGTGGTCAGCCCCAGCATTTT.

Only a few counts were recorded for this clonotype. The J gene is TRBJ1-4, the V gene TRBV6-1; 7 bases are shared with TRBD1. The CDR3 totals 14 residues. With 6 bases clipped from V and 2 bases from J, the junction kept 3 bases outside the gene matches. The germline CDR1 and CDR2 sequences are MNHNS and SASEGT. The CDR3, as DNA: TGTGCCAGCAGACTACAGGGGACTAATGAAAAACTGTTTTTT. Translating gives CASRLQGTNEKLFF.

Ten or more counts support this clonotype. The chain combines TRBV28 with TRBJ2-7; 9 bases agree with TRBD2. Germline V CDR1 and CDR2: MDHEN, SYDVKM. This CDR3 comprises 13 residues. Germline trimming cut 8 bases from V and 6 bases from J; bases unmatched to any gene: 8. The CDR3 nucleotides are TGTGCCAGCCACGTAGCGGGAGCGGGCGAGCAGTACTTC. This encodes CASHVAGAGEQYF.

The CDR3 nucleotides read TGTGCCAGCAATACTTTGGAACAGGCGAACACCGGGGAGCTGTTTTTT. It is translated as CASNTLEQANTGELFF. The gene calls are TRBV28 and TRBJ2-2; D might be TRBD1 (5 bases). The CDR3 spans 16 residues. Between the trimmed V and J ends, which lost 7 bases and 0 bases, there was a span of 15 bases. CDR1 is MDHEN, CDR2 SYDVKM, per germline.

The rearrangement joins TRBV5-1 to TRBJ1-2; D is possibly TRBD1 (5 bases). Trimming left V 5 bases short and J 3 bases short, with 17 bases between. Germline CDR1 is SGHRS and CDR2 is YFSETQ. The CDR3 sequence is 15 residues long. CDR3 coding DNA: TGCGCCAGCAGGCCGAAAACACAGACAGACTATGGCTACACCTTC. Its protein product is CASRPKTQTDYGYTF.

This chain links TRBV29-1 with TRBJ1-2; perhaps TRBD1 as D (6 bases). Germline CDR1 SQVTM, CDR2 ANQGSEA. The CDR3 length is 15 residues. With 4 bases removed from V and 4 bases from J, the gap between germline ends came to 19 bases. The CDR3 loop reads CSVVTSGGRTYGYTF. The CDR3 DNA sequence: TGCAGCGTTGTTACTTCGGGGGGCCGAACCTATGGCTACACCTTC.

This chain joins TRBV2 and TRBJ1-2; unclear D gene. Germline CDR1 reads SNHLY; CDR2 reads FYNNEI. The ends were cut back, 3 bases at V and 7 bases at J, with 9 bases in the middle. The CDR3 has 12 amino acids. The CDR3 is CASSDNIGGYTF. In nucleotides, the CDR3 is TGTGCCAGCAGTGATAATATAGGTGGCTACACCTTC.

This clonotype was counted between two and nine times. The chain joins TRBV7-8 to TRBJ2-7; possible D gene TRBD1, 6 bases. The germline V gene encodes CDR1 SGHVS and CDR2 FQNEAQ. V lost 0 bases to trimming and J lost 2 bases, with 20 bases between them. The CDR3 is 18 residues long. For the CDR3, the DNA is TGTGCCAGCAGCTTAGCGCTTAGGGGGTCCTCCTTAACCTACGAGCAGTACTTC. Translated: CASSLALRGSSLTYEQYF.

This clonotype was observed a handful of times. CDR3 sequence (DNA): TGTGCCACCAGCGCCAGGACGGCATCCTACGAGCAGTACTTC. Protein sequence: CATSARTASYEQYF. The gene calls are TRBV15 and TRBJ2-7; D unclear. The CDR3 extends over 14 amino acids. Germline V gene data show CDR1 as LNHNV and CDR2 as YYDKDF (reference sequence). V was pared by 5 bases and J by 1 base, with 12 bases between.

The DNA of the CDR3 is TGCGCCAGCAGCCAAGTCCCGGGACAGGGGGCCGACGAGCAGTACTTC. This codes for CASSQVPGQGADEQYF. The rearrangement uses TRBV4-3 and TRBJ2-7; TRBD1 aligns across 12 bases. Germline CDR1 reads LGHNA; CDR2 reads YSLEER. The CDR3 is made up of 16 amino acids. Trimming cost V 1 base and J 5 bases; bases outside gene matches: 6.

This clonotype has at least ten counts. This chain connects TRBV12-3 or TRBV12-4 to TRBJ1-5, with D uncertain. Trimming took off 3 bases at V and 3 bases at J, with 9 bases between the two ends. CDR3 length equals 14 residues. The CDR3 region is CASSLSALNQPQHF. The CDR3 DNA sequence: TGTGCCAGCAGTTTGAGTGCCCTCAATCAGCCCCAGCATTTT.

The sample holds many counts of this clonotype. The chain combines TRBV7-2 with TRBJ2-6; possibly TRBD1 for D (6 bases). The CDR3 is 17 residues long. Germline V gene lookup returns CDR1 SGHTA and CDR2 FQGNSA. V was cut by 4 bases and J by 0 bases, with 13 bases left in between. CDR3 in DNA: TGTGCCAGCAGCTCCCAGGGGATAGGCTCTGGGGCCAACGTCCTGACTTTC. The encoded protein is CASSSQGIGSGANVLTF.

About this clonotype itself: A much larger clone is a single base away; this may be a read error. The rearrangement uses TRBV28 and TRBJ1-1; weak D call: TRBD1 (5 bases). The CDR3 is 14 amino acids. The V end was cut by 5 bases, the J end by 1 base, with 11 bases between. Germline values: CDR1 MDHEN, CDR2 SYDVKM. CDR3 sequence (DNA): TGTGCCAGCAGTGGCGCGACAGAGAACACTGAAGCTTTCTTT. Protein product: CASSGATENTEAFF.

The sample holds many counts of this clonotype. The CDR3 bases are TGTGCCAGCTCCGGGACAGATAATGAAAAACTGTTTTTT. It translates to CASSGTDNEKLFF. The chain combines TRBV2 with TRBJ1-4; 7 bases are shared with TRBD1. Per germline, CDR1 SNHLY and CDR2 FYNNEI. The length of the CDR3 is 13 residues. After removal of 8 bases from V and 4 bases from J, the junction contained 4 bases not matched to a gene.